This T cell receptor beta chain originates from a study of PD-1 blockade in classical Hodgkin lymphoma (dated by TCRdb to about 2020). For the study in its entirety: Nivolumab dosing was 3 mg/kg intravenously every 2 weeks, continuing until either disease progression or unacceptable toxicity. To define a peripheral blood immune signature of response to PD-1 blockade in classical Hodgkin lymphoma, the study combined TCR beta sequencing with CyTOF. The study at large found these results: By C4D1, a significant rise was seen in CD4+ TCR diversity but not in CD8+ TCR diversity (p=0.0027 vs p=0.16), and the rise was most apparent among complete responders (p=0.02). Newly diagnosed patients were reported to have lower baseline TCR diversity than healthy donors, and relapsed/refractory patients were reported to have lower baseline TCR diversity still. Among trial patients, those achieving complete response had baseline diversity similar to that of newly diagnosed patients, while diversity was significantly lower in partial responders and progressors. Only a single clinical trial cohort was studied, and what caused the repertoire differences, possibly disease activity or prior therapy, remained undefined. Diversity was lower in patients who began nivolumab less than 1 year after ASCT, so these patients were left out of later analyses to avoid confounding by immune reconstitution.

Genomic DNA was extracted with the Qiagen DNeasy kit from unsorted PBMCs and from negatively selected CD4+ and CD8+ fractions. Amplification of TCR beta CDR3 regions was done by immunoSEQ multiplex PCR with primers that anneal to V and J segments. Amplification bias was minimized using a synthetic immune receptor repertoire, and residual bias was removed computationally after sequencing. Per the original workflow: Repertoire diversity was quantified as the Shannon entropy index using custom Python scripts. Unsorted, CD4+ and CD8+ repertoires were examined separately, except in combined analyses, for which CD4+ and CD8+ sequences were merged in silico. Clonal expansion was defined as a frequency increase of at least 2-fold after treatment compared with C1D1, and clones undetected at baseline were assigned a pseudocount of 0.5. Singleton clones were defined as clones with 0 or 1 copy at C1D1, and non-singleton clones were defined as clones with 2 or more copies. Clones expanded in unsorted samples were annotated as CD4+, CD8+ or unknown by matching protein sequences in sorted samples from the same patient. Wilcoxon tests on paired samples were used to test changes in diversity from C1D1 to C4D1. Drawn from immuneACCESS, this table holds only the in-frame rearrangements with V and J called that TCRdb kept. Clones are partly lost; checked studies trace under half to an unresolved V gene and leave the rest unexplained. V, J and clone size are taken as reported in that table, and D and trimming were inferred from the DNA itself. The sample yields thousands of clones; about four fifths were counted once. The ten most abundant clones make up approximately 35% of the sample.

The time point label here, explained by the study, means: cycle 2 day 1 (C2D1) of nivolumab. Every trial patient had relapsed after autologous stem cell transplantation, and cohorts A, B and C differed in prior brentuximab vedotin exposure. The trial cohort was composed of around 60 patients with relapsed/refractory classical Hodgkin lymphoma, for whom complete response, partial response or progressive disease was recorded as best overall response. Single-agent nivolumab was administered to trial patients in the multi-cohort phase II CheckMate 205 trial. An independent review committee assessed best overall response by applying the 2007 International Working Group response criteria. Trial PBMCs were obtained immediately prior to nivolumab initiation (C1D1) and on therapy at cycle 2 day 1 and cycle 4 day 1. Peripheral blood was collected in 8 mL Vacutainer Cell Preparation Tubes, from which PBMCs were isolated by centrifugation and then cryopreserved.

The sample holds one count of this clone. Its target antigen remains unknown. Per-base quality was not reported, and no clone a single base away is much larger than it. Trimming accounts for 6 bases at V and 0 bases at J, while the number of junction bases matched to no gene is 5. The CDR3, from cysteine to phenylalanine, totals 15 residues. Only the CDR3 portion is preserved as DNA: 45 bases, with reading frame beginning at the first base. For CDR1 and CDR2, the germline V gene lists SGDLS and YYNGEE. The clonotype originates from a human donor with classical Hodgkin lymphoma. The specimen was peripheral blood mononuclear cells (PBMCs), collected before the second cycle of nivolumab. The sequence joins TRBV9 to TRBJ2-3; 9 junctional bases match TRBD2. The CDR3 loop reads CASTSSGTSTDTQYF. The DNA sequence reads TGTGCCAGCACCTCTAGCGGGACTAGCACAGATACGCAGTATTTT.